The 7 T cell receptor beta chains in this list originate from one sample, sequenced in a study of blood T cell repertoires in COVID-19. Clones were sequenced by immunoSEQ multiplex PCR, and TCRdb holds only the in-frame ones, with some missing. Of some 44,000 clones listed, over 70% are singletons. What was sequenced was peripheral blood. These receptors originate from an older woman with acute or convalescent COVID-19.

The chain links TRBV2 to TRBJ1-6; D might be TRBD1 (6 bases). CDR3 length: 11 residues. Trimming shortened V by 6 bases and J by 15 bases, and 12 bases separated the two germline ends. In germline, CDR1 is SNHLY, CDR2 FYNNEI. DNA of the CDR3: TGTGCCAGCAGAGGGGGTCGATTCCTCCACTTT. Amino acids: CASRGGRFLHF.

The chain joins TRBV6-1 to TRBJ2-7; D is possibly TRBD2 (5 bases). Germline V gene data show CDR1 as MNHNS and CDR2 as SASEGT. This CDR3 is built from 15 residues. Between the trimmed V and J ends, which lost 3 bases and 1 base, there was a span of 13 bases. DNA for the CDR3: TGTGCCAGCAGTGATATTGAGGGCTATTCCTACGAGCAGTACTTC. Translating gives CASSDIEGYSYEQYF.

The J gene is TRBJ2-5, the V gene TRBV7-2, with D possibly TRBD2 on 5 matching bases. Between the trimmed V and J ends, which lost 5 bases and 5 bases, there was a span of 15 bases. Germline loops: CDR1 SGHTA, CDR2 FQGNSA. The CDR3 spans 14 residues. The CDR3 spells CASSEAASPETQYF. The CDR3 DNA reads as TGTGCCAGCAGCGAAGCGGCCTCGCCTGAGACCCAGTACTTC. The full variable domain, rest sourced from reference TRBV7-2 and TRBJ2-5, is GAGVSQSPSNKVTEKGKDVELRCDPISGHTALYWYRQSLGQGLEFLIYFQGNSAPDKSGLPSDRFSAERTGGSVSTLTIQRTQQEDSAVYLCASSEAASPETQYFGPGTRLLVL.

The genes are TRBV2 and TRBJ2-3; 7 bases are shared with TRBD2. The CDR3 has 14 residues. Germline lookup yields CDR1 SNHLY and CDR2 FYNNEI. V trimming: 7 bases; J trimming: 0 bases; junction bases outside the gene matches: 4. DNA for the CDR3: TGTGCCAGCAAAGGACTAGGTAGCACAGATACGCAGTATTTT. It encodes CASKGLGSTDTQYF.

The chain recombines TRBV19 with TRBJ1-5, with TRBD1 as a possible D gene (5 bases). V gave up 5 bases and J gave up 0 bases, with 11 bases separating them. Germline V lookup: CDR1 LNHDA, CDR2 SQIVND (reference sequence). The CDR3 spans 15 residues. The CDR3 loop is CASSQNTGSNQPQHF. CDR3 coding DNA: TGTGCCAGTAGTCAGAACACAGGTAGCAATCAGCCCCAGCATTTT.

The rearrangement joins TRBV12-3 or TRBV12-4 to TRBJ1-5; D uncertain. The CDR3 has 13 amino acids. The V end was cut by 3 bases, the J end by 3 bases, with 6 bases between. For the CDR3, the DNA is TGTGCCAGCAGTTTCGAGATCAATCAGCCCCAGCATTTT. Its protein product is CASSFEINQPQHF.

This rearrangement joins TRBV5-1 to TRBJ2-7; a possible D gene is TRBD1 (6 bases). Germline V lookup: CDR1 SGHRS, CDR2 YFSETQ. The CDR3 is 14 amino acids. With 0 bases removed from V and 6 bases from J, the gap between germline ends came to 13 bases. The CDR3 sequence: CASSLEQGRREQYF. The CDR3 coding sequence is TGCGCCAGCAGCTTGGAACAGGGCCGGCGCGAGCAGTACTTC.